The source of this T cell receptor (beta chain) is a study of blood T cell repertoires in COVID-19. The method was immunoSEQ multiplex PCR; TCRdb's version includes in-frame clones alone and lacks a portion of them. The sample includes 150,000 or so clones, around 80% of them seen just once. The sequenced sample was PBMCs or T cells enriched from blood (not recorded which). The receptor was derived from a woman aged 45 to 65 who had recovered from COVID-19.

The CDR3 DNA reads as TGTGCCAGTAGGGGGTTGAACACTGAAGCTTTCTTT. This gives the protein CASRGLNTEAFF. This sequence joins TRBV11-2 and TRBJ1-1; TRBD1 is a possible D gene (6 bases). The CDR3 extends over 12 amino acids. Trimming removed 9 bases at V and 0 bases at J, with 8 bases between. Germline assignment: CDR1 SGHAT and CDR2 FQNNGV.